Below, 3 T cell receptor beta chains from the same sample are listed, as sequenced in a study of technical replicates of blood from a few donors. TCRdb keeps only in-frame clones here, not all; method: immunoSEQ multiplex PCR. The data show 91,000 or so clones, around 95% seen once. Sequencing was done on a sample of T cells isolated from PBMCs. The receptors shown here come from a human donor in good health.

The rearrangement links TRBV6-1 to TRBJ1-3, with D possibly being TRBD1 (5 bases). Germline V gives CDR1 MNHNS, CDR2 SASEGT. V dropped 0 bases and J dropped 2 bases, with 8 bases sitting between them. This CDR3 contains 15 residues. The CDR3 nucleotides read TGTGCCAGCAGTGAAGCCGGGGGAACTGGAAACACCATATATTTT. Its protein product is CASSEAGGTGNTIYF.

The chain employs TRBV4-1 and TRBJ1-5; D possibly corresponds to TRBD1 (5 bases). Between the trimmed V and J ends, which lost 0 bases and 9 bases, there was a span of 15 bases. CDR1 is MGHRA, CDR2 YSYEKL, per germline. The CDR3 extends over 15 amino acids. The CDR3 DNA is TGCGCCAGCAGCCAAGATTTGGGGGAGGCTCGGCCCCAGCATTTT. Its protein product is CASSQDLGEARPQHF.

The chain carries TRBV11-3 and TRBJ2-3, with D hard to call. The V gene's germline CDR1 is SGHNT and CDR2 YENEEA. The CDR3 is 14 amino acids. V lost 1 base and J lost 0, with 5 bases in between. The CDR3 DNA sequence: TGTGCCAGCAGCTTAGGTACTAGCACAGATACGCAGTATTTT. Amino acids: CASSLGTSTDTQYF. The full variable domain, its missing parts supplied by reference TRBV11-3 and TRBJ2-3, is EAGVVQSPRYKIIEKKQPVAFWCNPISGHNTLYWYLQNLGQGPELLIRYENEEAVDDSQLPKDRFSAERLKGVDSTLKIQPAELGDSAVYLCASSLGTSTDTQYFGPGTRLTVL.